This T cell receptor beta chain was sequenced for a study of T cell changes during pregnancy in multiple sclerosis. The V gene end was trimmed by 1 base and the J gene end by 6 bases; junction bases not matched to a gene: 4. CDR3 size: 14 residues. Germline CDR1 SGHTA, CDR2 FQGNSA. Produced via immunoSEQ multiplex PCR; TCRdb's table is partial and in-frame only. The sample gives approximately 50,000 clones, roughly nine tenths of which show up once; roughly 0.4% is in the top ten. The clonotype originates from a female donor with multiple sclerosis, enrolled in a pregnancy study. The chain uses TRBV7-2 and TRBJ2-3; 7 bases fit TRBD2. Source: CD4+ T cells from peripheral blood mononuclear cells, taken after pregnancy. The CDR3 sequence is CASSLVTSLDTQYF. CDR3 in DNA: TGTGCCAGCAGCTTAGTGACTAGCTTGGATACGCAGTATTTT.